The entry that follows covers one T cell receptor beta chain sequence. Its antigen is still unknown. Naive or memory CD4+ cells were cultured 1:1 with T cell-depleted PBMCs plus CEF. This sample is part of a study of CD4 T cells in relation to SARS-CoV-2 and coronaviruses. Overall study context: PBMCs were cultured with antigen for roughly nine days before TCR beta sequencing. Broader study findings: SARS-CoV-2-driven expansion was significantly weaker in crossreactive than monoreactive clones.

CDR3 length: 16 residues. Per the germline V gene, CDR1 is LGHNA and CDR2 is YSLEER. Trimming removed 0 bases from V and 4 bases from J, with 13 bases in between. Only in-frame clones appear in the TCRdb table, and some are missing; sequencing was by immunoSEQ multiplex PCR. Among around 41,000 clones listed, approximately 84% were seen once. The receptor was isolated from an adult with COVID-19. The chain joins TRBV4-3 to TRBJ2-1; D might be TRBD2 (6 bases). Input material: naive CD4+ T cells from PBMCs, cultured in vitro. Subset: naive CD4+ T cells isolated by negative enrichment. This CDR3 reads CASSQDPAGPYNEQFF. In DNA, the CDR3 is TGCGCCAGCAGCCAAGATCCAGCGGGCCCATACAATGAGCAGTTCTTC.